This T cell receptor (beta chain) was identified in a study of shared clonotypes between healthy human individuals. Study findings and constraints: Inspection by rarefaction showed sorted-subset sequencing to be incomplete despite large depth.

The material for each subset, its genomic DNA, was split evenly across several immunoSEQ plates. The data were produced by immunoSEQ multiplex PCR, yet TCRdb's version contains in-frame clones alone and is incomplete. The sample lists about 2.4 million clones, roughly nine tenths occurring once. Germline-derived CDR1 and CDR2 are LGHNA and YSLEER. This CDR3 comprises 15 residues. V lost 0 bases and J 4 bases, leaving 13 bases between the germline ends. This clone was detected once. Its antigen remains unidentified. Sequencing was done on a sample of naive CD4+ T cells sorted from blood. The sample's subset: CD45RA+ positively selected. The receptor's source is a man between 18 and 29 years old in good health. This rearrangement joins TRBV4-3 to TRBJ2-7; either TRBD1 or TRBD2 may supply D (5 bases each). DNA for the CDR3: TGCGCCAGCAGCCAAGATGGGGGAGACTCTTACGAGCAGTACTTC. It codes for CASSQDGGDSYEQYF.